This TCR beta chain was sequenced for a study of identical twins (dated by TCRdb to the mid-2010s). Notes on the research overall: To test whether fetal clonotypes persist, the study used deep sequencing on TCR alpha and beta repertoires from monozygotic twins, unrelated adults of various ages, and cord blood. To rule out contamination, the twin experiments were replicated at different times with different library preparation protocols. Beyond this particular receptor, the publication reports: Fewer insertions were carried by abundant cord blood beta clonotypes; a weaker similar trend was observed in young adult naive repertoires, while no such trend was observed in memory repertoires. Out-of-frame TCR alpha sequences shared between twins showed an excess of low generation-probability sequences compared with coincidental sharing between unrelated individuals. Because the same donors could not be followed over many years, conclusions were based on cross-sectional statistical analysis. The excess sharing between twins in beta out-of-frame sequences was weaker because fewer shared sequences reduced the signal-to-noise ratio. Invariant T cells such as MAIT and iNKT could partly confound zero-insertion analyses, though diverse VJ usage argued against this for most clonotypes. In monozygotic twins, recombination models systematically underestimated out-of-frame TCR alpha sharing, but the models matched the sharing seen between unrelated individuals.

Every donor was a healthy Caucasian. Library preparation used 5' RACE. These reads were obtained on an Illumina HiSeq 2000. Template switching added a universal primer binding site, and the final cDNA carried a unique molecular identifier that allowed TCR cDNA molecules to be counted accurately. Specific primers in the conserved constant-segment region were used to synthesize first-strand cDNA for TCR alpha and beta chains. To control for contamination, each cDNA library was double barcoded with a SMART-Mk sample barcode plus Illumina barcodes. TruSeq adapter sequences, together with Illumina sample barcodes, were added in two successive PCR steps. The Illumina HiSeq platform was used with custom primers to sequence TCR alpha and beta cDNA libraries. The study's own analysis went as follows. MiGEC was used to process raw reads and extract unique molecular identifiers, and MiXCR was used to find CDR3 positions. Recombination models were inferred per individual with the repgenHMM and IGoR tools using an EM algorithm. Shared clonotypes were analyzed with the tcR package in R, and sharing was normalized by the product of cloneset sizes. To study raw recombination free of thymic and clonal selection effects, out-of-frame nonproductive sequences were analyzed. The public reads were reanalyzed by TCRdb: fastp trimming at Q25, MiXCR alignment, in-frame beta chains only. Under each unique CDR3 protein, matching rows form one entry showing the most common genes and DNA. For this entry, the V and J calls and clone size follow TCRdb and not the study's own pipeline. This sample has around 1.7 million distinct CDR3 sequences in its table, and less than 35% of those were observed once. Around 0.25% of the sample is taken by the ten largest.

The CDR3, from cysteine to phenylalanine, totals 14 residues. Of the read, only the CDR3 DNA is kept; its 42 bases are in frame from base 1. Taken from the germline V gene (reference sequence), the CDR1 and CDR2 loops are DFQATT and SNEGSKA. Worth noting for this clonotype: It lacks a known antigen. Base quality data are lacking; no much larger clone is found one base away.

The chain joins TRBV20-1 to TRBJ2-5, with 7 middle bases fitting TRBD2. The end of the DNA is better explained by TRBJ2-7, so the J call may be wrong. Sequencing was performed on cord blood. This TCR derives from a newborn girl in good health. The nucleotide sequence is given as TGCAGTGCTACTCGGACTAGATGGGCCTACGAGCAGTACTTC. The resulting protein is CSATRTRWAYEQYF.